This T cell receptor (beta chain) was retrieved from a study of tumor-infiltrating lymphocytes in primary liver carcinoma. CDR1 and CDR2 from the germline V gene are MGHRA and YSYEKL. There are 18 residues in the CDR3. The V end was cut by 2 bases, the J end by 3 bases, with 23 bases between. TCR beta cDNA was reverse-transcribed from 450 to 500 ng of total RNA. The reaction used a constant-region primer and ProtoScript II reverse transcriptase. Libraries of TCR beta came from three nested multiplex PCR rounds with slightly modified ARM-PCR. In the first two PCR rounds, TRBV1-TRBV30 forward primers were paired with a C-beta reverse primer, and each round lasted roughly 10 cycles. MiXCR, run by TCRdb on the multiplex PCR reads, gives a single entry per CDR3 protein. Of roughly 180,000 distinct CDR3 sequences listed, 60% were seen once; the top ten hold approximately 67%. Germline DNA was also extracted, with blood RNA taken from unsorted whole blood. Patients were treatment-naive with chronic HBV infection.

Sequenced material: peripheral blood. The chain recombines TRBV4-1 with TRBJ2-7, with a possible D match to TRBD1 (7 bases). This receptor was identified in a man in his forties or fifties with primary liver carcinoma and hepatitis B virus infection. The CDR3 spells CASSQNPGGGQAYYEQYF. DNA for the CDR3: TGCGCCAGCAGCCAAAACCCCGGGGGTGGACAGGCCTACTACGAGCAGTACTTC.